This T cell receptor beta chain was recovered during a study of T-cell reconstitution after alpha-beta-depleted transplantation in children. Whole-study results and caveats: Newly produced T cells mostly accounted for T-cell counts and diversity one year post-transplant. By about two months after transplant, alpha-beta T cells reportedly arose from several hundred graft clones that had expanded. Some patients showed high day-60 TCRbeta diversity, which derived from surviving recipient T cells and thymic progenitors.

Trimming took 9 bases from V and 4 from J; bases not matched to a gene: 11. The CDR3 has 14 amino acids. The germline V gene has CDR1 MNHEY and CDR2 SMNVEV (reference sequence). Details on this clonotype: Its antigen is still unknown.

The library targeted TCRbeta and was prepared with unique molecular identifiers. TCRdb fed the PCR reads into MiXCR, producing one record per CDR3 protein. The sample lists 900,000 or so distinct CDR3 sequences, 15% to 20% occurring once. The V gene is TRBV27, the J gene TRBJ2-7, with 8 bases that match TRBD1. The sequence came from a male patient younger than 18 who had a stem cell transplant for acute lymphoblastic leukemia, so the T cells may come from the graft donor. The sequenced sample was PBMCs, mostly from graft donor cells, obtained 360 days after TCRalphabeta/CD19-depleted stem cell transplant. The CDR3, as DNA: TGTGCCAGTGGCCGGACAGGGCGAGGTTACGAGCAGTACTTC. The encoded protein is CASGRTGRGYEQYF.